The 9 T cell receptor beta chains given below trace back to one sample, sequenced in a study of long-term antiretroviral therapy in people with HIV. Survey level was the resolution at which the v3.0 immunoSEQ assay ran. Assay used: immunoSEQ multiplex PCR; TCRdb lists only in-frame clones, some missing. The repertoire has tens of thousands of clones, roughly four fifths of them found once; the top ten carry roughly 6.6%. The sample here was unsorted PBMCs, taken 0.6 years after starting antiretroviral therapy. Receptors were obtained from a man aged 18 to 29 with HIV.

This chain uses TRBV18 with TRBJ1-1; maybe TRBD1 (5 bases). Between the trimmed V and J ends, which lost 3 bases and 11 bases, there was a span of 13 bases. The CDR3 extends over 12 amino acids. CDR1 and CDR2 (germline): KGHSH, LQKENI. The CDR3 DNA is TGTGCCAGCTCACCGTCGAGGGGATCGGCTTTCTTT. Translated: CASSPSRGSAFF.

The chain is built from TRBV28 and TRBJ1-4, with 8 bases identical to TRBD1. This CDR3 contains 15 residues. From germline, CDR1 is MDHEN and CDR2 SYDVKM. V gave up 4 bases and J gave up 8 bases; unmatched junction bases: 9. The CDR3 sequence is CASSSSQGAPEKLFF. For the CDR3, the DNA is TGTGCCAGCAGTTCCTCGCAGGGGGCACCCGAAAAACTGTTTTTT.

The chain links TRBV28 to TRBJ2-2, with D tentatively TRBD2 (7 bases). This CDR3 is 15 amino acids long. Germline V lookup: CDR1 MDHEN, CDR2 SYDVKM. With 6 bases removed from V and 3 bases from J, the gap between germline ends came to 14 bases. Here the CDR3 DNA reads TGTGCCAGCAGCAGGGGCGGGAGCGACACCGGGGAGCTGTTTTTT. It translates to CASSRGGSDTGELFF.

This chain joins TRBV19 and TRBJ1-2; D is uncertain. CDR1 and CDR2 from the germline V gene are LNHDA and SQIVND (reference sequence). Trimming took off 8 bases at V and 0 bases at J, with 7 bases between the two ends. There are 12 residues in the CDR3. CDR3 nucleotide sequence: TGTGCCAGTGCCCCGTCTAACTATGGCTACACCTTC. Translation: CASAPSNYGYTF.

The chain joins TRBV7-2 to TRBJ1-1; no firm D call. From germline, CDR1 is SGHTA and CDR2 FQGNSA. This CDR3 has 14 amino acids. Trimming cost V 2 bases and J 1 base, with 8 bases left between them. Here the CDR3 reads CASSLMWGNTEAFF. CDR3 nucleotide sequence: TGTGCCAGCAGCTTAATGTGGGGGAACACTGAAGCTTTCTTT.

V gene TRBV27 combines with J gene TRBJ1-5; D is unresolved. Trimming removed 5 bases from V and 2 bases from J, with 10 bases in between. The CDR3 has 14 amino acids. The V gene's germline CDR1 is MNHEY and CDR2 SMNVEV (reference sequence). The CDR3, as DNA: TGTGCCAGCAGTGCGGGGAATGGCAATCAGCCCCAGCATTTT. Its translation is CASSAGNGNQPQHF.

This chain joins TRBV6-1 and TRBJ2-1, with D unresolved. This CDR3 contains 15 residues. The V gene's germline CDR1 is MNHNS and CDR2 SASEGT. Trimming took 7 bases from V and 8 from J, leaving 21 bases between them. This CDR3 is CASKALGPAYDEQFF. The CDR3 DNA reads as TGTGCCAGCAAGGCCCTGGGCCCCGCGTATGATGAGCAGTTCTTC.

V and J are TRBV2 and TRBJ2-1; a weak D match, TRBD2 (5 bases). V was shortened by 3 bases and J by 9 bases, with 18 bases between the two germline ends. The CDR3 has 15 amino acids. From germline, CDR1 is SNHLY and CDR2 FYNNEI. Here the CDR3 DNA reads TGTGCCAGCAGTGATCCCCTGGCTACCACTAGTGAGCAGTTCTTC. It specifies CASSDPLATTSEQFF.

The chain employs TRBV10-3 and TRBJ1-1, with 10 bases fitting TRBD1. With V trimmed by 3 bases and J by 1 base, 11 bases remained unmatched. CDR1 is ENHRY, CDR2 SYGVKD, per germline. The CDR3 sequence is 18 residues long. CDR3 bases: TGTGCCATCAGTGACACGGGACAGGGGCGAAATAGGAACACTGAAGCTTTCTTT. Encoded protein: CAISDTGQGRNRNTEAFF.